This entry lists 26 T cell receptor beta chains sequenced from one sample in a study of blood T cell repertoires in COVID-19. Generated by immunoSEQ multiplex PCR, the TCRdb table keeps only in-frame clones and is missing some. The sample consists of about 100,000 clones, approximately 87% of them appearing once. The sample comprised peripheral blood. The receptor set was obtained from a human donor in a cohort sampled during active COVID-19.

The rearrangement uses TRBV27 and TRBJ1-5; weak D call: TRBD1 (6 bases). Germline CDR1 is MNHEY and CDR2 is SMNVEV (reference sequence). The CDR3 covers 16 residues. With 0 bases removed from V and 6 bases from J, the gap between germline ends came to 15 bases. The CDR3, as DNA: TGTGCCAGCAGTTTATCACCCGCAGGGGAGGGTCAGCCCCAGCATTTT. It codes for CASSLSPAGEGQPQHF.

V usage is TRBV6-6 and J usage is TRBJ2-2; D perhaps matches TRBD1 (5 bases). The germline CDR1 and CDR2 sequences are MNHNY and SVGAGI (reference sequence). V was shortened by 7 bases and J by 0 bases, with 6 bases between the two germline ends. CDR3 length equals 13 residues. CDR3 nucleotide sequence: TGTGCCAGCACACAGGCGAACACCGGGGAGCTGTTTTTT. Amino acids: CASTQANTGELFF.

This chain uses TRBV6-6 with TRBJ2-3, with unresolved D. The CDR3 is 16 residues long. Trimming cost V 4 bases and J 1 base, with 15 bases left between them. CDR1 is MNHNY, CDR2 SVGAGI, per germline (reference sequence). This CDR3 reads CASSSPSRDRTDTQYF. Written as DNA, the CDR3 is TGTGCCAGCAGTTCGCCCTCCCGAGATCGCACAGATACGCAGTATTTT.

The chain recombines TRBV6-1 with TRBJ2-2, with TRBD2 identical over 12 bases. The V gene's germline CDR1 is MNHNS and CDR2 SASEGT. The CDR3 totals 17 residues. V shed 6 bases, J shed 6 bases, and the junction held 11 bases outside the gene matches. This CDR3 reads CASRESSSGGAPGELFF. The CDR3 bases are TGTGCCAGCAGGGAATCATCTAGCGGGGGGGCACCCGGGGAGCTGTTTTTT.

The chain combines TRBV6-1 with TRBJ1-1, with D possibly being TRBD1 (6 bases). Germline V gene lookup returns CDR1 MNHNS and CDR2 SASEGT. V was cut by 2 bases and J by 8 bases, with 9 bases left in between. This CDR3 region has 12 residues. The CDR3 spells CASSEFGTEAFF. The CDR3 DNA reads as TGTGCCAGCAGTGAATTCGGGACAGAAGCTTTCTTT.

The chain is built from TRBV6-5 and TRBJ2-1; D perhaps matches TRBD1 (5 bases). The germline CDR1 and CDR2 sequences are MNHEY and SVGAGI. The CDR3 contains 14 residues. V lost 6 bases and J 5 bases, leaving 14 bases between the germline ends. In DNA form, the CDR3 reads TGTGCCAGCAGGCACAGGACGGCCAACAATGAGCAGTTCTTC. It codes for CASRHRTANNEQFF.

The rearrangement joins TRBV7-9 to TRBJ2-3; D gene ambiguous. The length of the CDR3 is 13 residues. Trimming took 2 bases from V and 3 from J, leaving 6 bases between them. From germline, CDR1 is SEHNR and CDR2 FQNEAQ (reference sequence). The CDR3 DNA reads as TGTGCCAGCAGCTTATCCCATACAGATACGCAGTATTTT. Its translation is CASSLSHTDTQYF.

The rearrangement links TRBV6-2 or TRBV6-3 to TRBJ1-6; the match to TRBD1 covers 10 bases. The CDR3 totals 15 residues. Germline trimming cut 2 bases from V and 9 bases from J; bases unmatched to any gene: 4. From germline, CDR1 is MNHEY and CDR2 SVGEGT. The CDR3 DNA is TGTGCCAGCAGTTACCCTGGACAGGGGGTTTCACCCCTCCACTTT. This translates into CASSYPGQGVSPLHF.

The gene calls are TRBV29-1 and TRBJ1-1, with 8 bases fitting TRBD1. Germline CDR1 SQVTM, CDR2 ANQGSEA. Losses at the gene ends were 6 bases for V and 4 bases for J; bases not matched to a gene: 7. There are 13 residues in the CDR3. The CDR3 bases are TGCAGCGTGCGCATGACAGGGGCCACTGAAGCTTTCTTT. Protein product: CSVRMTGATEAFF.

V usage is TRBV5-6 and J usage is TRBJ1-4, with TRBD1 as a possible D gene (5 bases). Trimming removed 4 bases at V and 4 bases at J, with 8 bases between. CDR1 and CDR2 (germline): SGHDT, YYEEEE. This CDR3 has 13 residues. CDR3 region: CASSPGLNEKLFF. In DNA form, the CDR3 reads TGTGCCAGCAGCCCGGGACTTAATGAAAAACTGTTTTTT. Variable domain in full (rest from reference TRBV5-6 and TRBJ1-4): DAGVTQSPTHLIKTRGQQVTLRCSPKSGHDTVSWYQQALGQGPQFIFQYYEEEERQRGNFPDRFSGHQFPNYSSELNVNALLLGDSALYLCASSPGLNEKLFFGSGTQLSVL.

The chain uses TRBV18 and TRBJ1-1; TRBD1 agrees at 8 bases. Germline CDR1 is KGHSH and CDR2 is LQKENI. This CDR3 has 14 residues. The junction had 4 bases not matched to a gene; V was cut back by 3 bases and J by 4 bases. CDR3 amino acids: CASSPVRGLTEAFF. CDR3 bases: TGTGCCAGCTCACCCGTCAGGGGGCTCACTGAAGCTTTCTTT.

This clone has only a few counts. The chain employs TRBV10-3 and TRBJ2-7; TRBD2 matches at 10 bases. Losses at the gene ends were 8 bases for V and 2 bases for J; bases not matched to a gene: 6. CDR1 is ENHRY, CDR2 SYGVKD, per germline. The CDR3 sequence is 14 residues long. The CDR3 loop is CAIGRLAGAYEQYF. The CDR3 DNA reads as TGTGCCATCGGACGACTAGCGGGCGCCTACGAGCAGTACTTC.

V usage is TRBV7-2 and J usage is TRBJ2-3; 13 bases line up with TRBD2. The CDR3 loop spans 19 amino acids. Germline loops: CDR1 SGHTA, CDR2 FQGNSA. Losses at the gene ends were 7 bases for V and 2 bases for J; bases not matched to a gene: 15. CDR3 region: CASTKKPGLAGYITDTQYF. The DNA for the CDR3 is TGTGCCAGCACCAAAAAACCGGGACTAGCGGGGTACATCACAGATACGCAGTATTTT.

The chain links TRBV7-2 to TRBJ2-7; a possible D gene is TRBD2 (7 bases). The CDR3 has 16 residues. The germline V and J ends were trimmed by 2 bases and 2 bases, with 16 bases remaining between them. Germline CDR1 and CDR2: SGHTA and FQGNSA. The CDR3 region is CASSLRRGAHTYEQYF. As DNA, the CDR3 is TGTGCCAGCAGCTTAAGACGGGGGGCCCACACCTACGAGCAGTACTTC.

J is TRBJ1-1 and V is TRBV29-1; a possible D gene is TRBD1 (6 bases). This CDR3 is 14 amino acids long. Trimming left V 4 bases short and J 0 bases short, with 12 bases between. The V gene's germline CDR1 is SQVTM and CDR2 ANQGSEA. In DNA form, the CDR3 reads TGCAGCGTTGCGCAGGGGATGGTGAACACTGAAGCTTTCTTT. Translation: CSVAQGMVNTEAFF.

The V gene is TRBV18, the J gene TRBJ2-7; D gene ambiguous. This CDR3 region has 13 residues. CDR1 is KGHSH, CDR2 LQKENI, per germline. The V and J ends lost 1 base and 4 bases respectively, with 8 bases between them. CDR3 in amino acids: CASSPLGEYEQYF. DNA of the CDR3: TGTGCCAGCTCACCACTAGGAGAGTACGAGCAGTACTTC.

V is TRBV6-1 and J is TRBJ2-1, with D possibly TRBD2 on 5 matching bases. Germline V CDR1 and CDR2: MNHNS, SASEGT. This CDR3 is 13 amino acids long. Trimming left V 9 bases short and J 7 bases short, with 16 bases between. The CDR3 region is CASYRESINEQFF. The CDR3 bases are TGTGCCAGTTACCGGGAATCAATTAATGAGCAGTTCTTC.

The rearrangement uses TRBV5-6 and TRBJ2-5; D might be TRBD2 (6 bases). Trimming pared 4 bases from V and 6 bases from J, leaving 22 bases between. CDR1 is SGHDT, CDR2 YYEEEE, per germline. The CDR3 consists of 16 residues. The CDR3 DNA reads TGTGCCAGCAGCATAACGGGACTCCCGGGGAGGAAGACCCAGTACTTC. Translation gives CASSITGLPGRKTQYF.

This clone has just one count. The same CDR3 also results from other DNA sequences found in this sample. The CDR3 loop is CASSFRGYEQYF. Here the CDR3 DNA reads TGTGCCAGCAGTTTCAGGGGTTACGAGCAGTACTTC. The chain combines TRBV12-3 or TRBV12-4 with TRBJ2-7, with a possible D match to TRBD1 (6 bases). Trimming took off 3 bases at V and 4 bases at J, with 7 bases between the two ends. The CDR3 is 12 residues long.

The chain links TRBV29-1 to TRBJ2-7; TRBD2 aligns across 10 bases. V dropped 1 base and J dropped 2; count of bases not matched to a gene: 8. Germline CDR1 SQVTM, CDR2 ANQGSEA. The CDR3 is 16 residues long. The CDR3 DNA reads TGCAGCGTTGAAGCGTCGGGGCTAGCGGGAGCCTACGAGCAGTACTTC. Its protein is CSVEASGLAGAYEQYF.

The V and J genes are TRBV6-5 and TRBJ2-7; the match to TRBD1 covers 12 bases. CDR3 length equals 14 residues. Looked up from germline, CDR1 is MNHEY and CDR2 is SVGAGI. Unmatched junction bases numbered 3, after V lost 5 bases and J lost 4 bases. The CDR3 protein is CASSQGQGAYEQYF. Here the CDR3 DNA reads TGTGCCAGCAGTCAGGGACAGGGGGCTTACGAGCAGTACTTC.

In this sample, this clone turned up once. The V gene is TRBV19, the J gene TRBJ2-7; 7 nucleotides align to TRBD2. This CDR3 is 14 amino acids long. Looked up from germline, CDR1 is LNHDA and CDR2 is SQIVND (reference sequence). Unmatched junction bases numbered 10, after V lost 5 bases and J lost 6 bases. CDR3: CASSWGGRSGEQYF. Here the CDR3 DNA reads TGTGCCAGTAGTTGGGGCGGGAGATCAGGCGAGCAGTACTTC.

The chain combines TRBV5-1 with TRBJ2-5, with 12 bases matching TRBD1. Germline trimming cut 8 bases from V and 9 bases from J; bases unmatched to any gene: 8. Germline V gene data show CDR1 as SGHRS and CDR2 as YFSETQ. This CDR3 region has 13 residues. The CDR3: CASSGQGASAQYF. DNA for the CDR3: TGCGCCAGTTCGGGACAGGGGGCCTCGGCCCAGTACTTC.

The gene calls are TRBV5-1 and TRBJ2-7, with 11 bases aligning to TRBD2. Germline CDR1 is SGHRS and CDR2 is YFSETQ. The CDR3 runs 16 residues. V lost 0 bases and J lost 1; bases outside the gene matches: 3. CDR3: CASSLGVAGGSYEQYF. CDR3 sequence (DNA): TGCGCCAGCAGCTTGGGTGTAGCGGGAGGGTCCTACGAGCAGTACTTC.

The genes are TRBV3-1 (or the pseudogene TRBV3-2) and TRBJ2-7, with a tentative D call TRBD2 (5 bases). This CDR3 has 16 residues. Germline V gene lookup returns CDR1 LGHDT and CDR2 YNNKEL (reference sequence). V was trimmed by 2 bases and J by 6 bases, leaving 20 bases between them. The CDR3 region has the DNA TGTGCCAGCAGCCAAATGTTAGGTGGAGGTCGGGGCGAGCAGTACTTC. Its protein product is CASSQMLGGGRGEQYF.

The CDR3 region has the DNA TGTGCCAGCAGTTACCCGAGGACAGGGATGGGGGAGACCCAGTACTTC. It yields the protein CASSYPRTGMGETQYF. The V gene is TRBV6-2 or TRBV6-3, the J gene TRBJ2-5; TRBD1 agrees at 8 bases. Germline V CDR1 and CDR2: MNHEY, SVGEGT. V dropped 2 bases and J dropped 5; count of bases not matched to a gene: 10. This CDR3 has 16 amino acids.